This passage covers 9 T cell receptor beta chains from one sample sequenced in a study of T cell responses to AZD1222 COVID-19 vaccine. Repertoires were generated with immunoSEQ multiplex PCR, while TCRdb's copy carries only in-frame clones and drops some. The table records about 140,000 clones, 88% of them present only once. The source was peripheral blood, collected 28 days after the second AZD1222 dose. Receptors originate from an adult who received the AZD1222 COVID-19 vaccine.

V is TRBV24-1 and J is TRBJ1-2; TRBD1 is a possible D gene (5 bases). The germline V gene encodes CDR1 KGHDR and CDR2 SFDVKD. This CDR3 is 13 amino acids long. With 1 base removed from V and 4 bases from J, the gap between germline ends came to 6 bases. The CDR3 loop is CATSDFGGYGYTF. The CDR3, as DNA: TGTGCCACCAGTGATTTTGGGGGCTATGGCTACACCTTC.

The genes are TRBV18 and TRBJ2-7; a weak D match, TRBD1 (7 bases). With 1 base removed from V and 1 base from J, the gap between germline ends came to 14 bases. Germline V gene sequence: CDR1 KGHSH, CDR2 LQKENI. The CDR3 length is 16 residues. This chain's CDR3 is CASSPRGGTASYEQYF. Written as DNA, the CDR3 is TGTGCCAGCTCACCACGAGGCGGGACAGCATCCTACGAGCAGTACTTC.

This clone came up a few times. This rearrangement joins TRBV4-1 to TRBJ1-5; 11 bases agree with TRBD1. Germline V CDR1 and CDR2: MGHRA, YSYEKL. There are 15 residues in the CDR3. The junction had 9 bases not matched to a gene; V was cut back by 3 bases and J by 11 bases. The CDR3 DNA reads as TGCGCCAGCAGCCACATTGGACAGGGGGCGATGTCCCAGCATTTT. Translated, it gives CASSHIGQGAMSQHF.

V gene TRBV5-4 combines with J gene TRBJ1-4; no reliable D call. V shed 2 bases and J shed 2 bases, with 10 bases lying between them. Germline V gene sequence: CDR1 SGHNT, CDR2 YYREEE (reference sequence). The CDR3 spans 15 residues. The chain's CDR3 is CASSLRGQTNEKLFF. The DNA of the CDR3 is TGTGCCAGCAGCTTAAGAGGTCAGACTAATGAAAAACTGTTTTTT.

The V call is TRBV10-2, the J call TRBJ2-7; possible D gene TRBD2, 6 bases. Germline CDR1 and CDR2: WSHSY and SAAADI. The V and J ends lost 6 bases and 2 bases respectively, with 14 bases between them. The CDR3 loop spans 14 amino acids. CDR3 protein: CASSGGGNTYEQYF. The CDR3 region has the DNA TGCGCCAGCAGCGGCGGCGGGAACACCTACGAGCAGTACTTC.

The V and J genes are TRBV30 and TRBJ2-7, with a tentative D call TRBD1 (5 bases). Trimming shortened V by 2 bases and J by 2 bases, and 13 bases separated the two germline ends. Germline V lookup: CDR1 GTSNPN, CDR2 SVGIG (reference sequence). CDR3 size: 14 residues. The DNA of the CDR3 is TGTGCCTGGAGTACAGGCCGAATCCCCTACGAGCAGTACTTC. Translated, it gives CAWSTGRIPYEQYF.

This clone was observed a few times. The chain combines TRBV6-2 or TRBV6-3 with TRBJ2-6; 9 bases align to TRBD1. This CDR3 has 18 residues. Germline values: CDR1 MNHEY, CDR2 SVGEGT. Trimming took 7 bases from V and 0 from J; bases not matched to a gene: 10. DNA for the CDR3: TGTGCCAGCAACCCCGTCGGGACAGGGACCTCTGGGGCCAACGTCCTGACTTTC. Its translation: CASNPVGTGTSGANVLTF.

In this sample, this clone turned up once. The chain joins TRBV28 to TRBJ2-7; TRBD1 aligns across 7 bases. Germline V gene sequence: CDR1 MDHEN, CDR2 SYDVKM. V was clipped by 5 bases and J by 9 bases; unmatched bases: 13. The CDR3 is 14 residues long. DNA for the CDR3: TGTGCCAGCAGTCAACAGGGGTGGGCAACCGGGCAGTACTTC. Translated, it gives CASSQQGWATGQYF.

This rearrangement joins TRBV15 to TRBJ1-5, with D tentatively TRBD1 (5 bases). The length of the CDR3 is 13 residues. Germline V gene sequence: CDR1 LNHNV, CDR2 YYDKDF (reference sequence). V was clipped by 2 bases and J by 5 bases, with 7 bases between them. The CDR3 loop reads CATSRSRDQPQHF. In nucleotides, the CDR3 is TGTGCCACCAGCAGATCCAGGGATCAGCCCCAGCATTTT.